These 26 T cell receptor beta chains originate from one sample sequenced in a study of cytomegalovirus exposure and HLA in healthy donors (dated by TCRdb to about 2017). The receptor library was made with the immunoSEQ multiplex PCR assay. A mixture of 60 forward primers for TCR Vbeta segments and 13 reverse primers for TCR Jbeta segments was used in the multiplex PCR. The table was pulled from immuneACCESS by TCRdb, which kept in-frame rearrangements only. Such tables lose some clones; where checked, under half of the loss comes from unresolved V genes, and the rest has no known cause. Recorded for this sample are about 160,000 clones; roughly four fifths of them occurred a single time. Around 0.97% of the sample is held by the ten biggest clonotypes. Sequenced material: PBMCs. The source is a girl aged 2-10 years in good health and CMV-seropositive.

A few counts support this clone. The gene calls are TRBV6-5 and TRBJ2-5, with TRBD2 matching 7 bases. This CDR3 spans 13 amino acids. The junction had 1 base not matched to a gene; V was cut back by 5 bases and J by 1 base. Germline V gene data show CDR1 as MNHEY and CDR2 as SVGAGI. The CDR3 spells CASSPSGQETQYF. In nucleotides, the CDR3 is TGTGCCAGCAGTCCTAGCGGCCAAGAGACCCAGTACTTC.

CDR3 nucleotides: TGTGCCAGCAGCTTGGGTTCCAGGGGCCACACAGATACGCAGTATTTT. The encoded protein is CASSLGSRGHTDTQYF. This chain links TRBV5-6 with TRBJ2-3; the D gene is possibly TRBD1 (6 bases). Germline assignment: CDR1 SGHDT and CDR2 YYEEEE. This CDR3 region has 16 residues. With 0 bases removed from V and 2 bases from J, the gap between germline ends came to 13 bases. Full variable domain (outside the CDR3, taken from reference TRBV5-6 and TRBJ2-3): DAGVTQSPTHLIKTRGQQVTLRCSPKSGHDTVSWYQQALGQGPQFIFQYYEEEERQRGNFPDRFSGHQFPNYSSELNVNALLLGDSALYLCASSLGSRGHTDTQYFGPGTRLTVL.

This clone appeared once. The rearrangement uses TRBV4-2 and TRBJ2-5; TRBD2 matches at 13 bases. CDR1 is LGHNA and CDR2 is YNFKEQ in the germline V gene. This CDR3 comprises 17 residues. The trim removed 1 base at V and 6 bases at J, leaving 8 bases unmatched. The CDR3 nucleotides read TGTGCCAGCAGCCAAGGAACTAGCGGGAGGGCCGGGAAGACCCAGTACTTC. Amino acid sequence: CASSQGTSGRAGKTQYF.

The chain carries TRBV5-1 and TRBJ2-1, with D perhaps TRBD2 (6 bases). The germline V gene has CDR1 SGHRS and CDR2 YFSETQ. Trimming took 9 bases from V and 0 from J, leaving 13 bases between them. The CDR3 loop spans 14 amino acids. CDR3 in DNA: TGCGCCACTCGCGGGATTACCTCCTACAATGAGCAGTTCTTC. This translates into CATRGITSYNEQFF.

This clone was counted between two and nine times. The chain's CDR3 is CASSEISGSTDTQYF. The CDR3 region has the DNA TGTGCCAGCAGTGAGATTAGCGGCTCCACAGATACGCAGTATTTT. The chain uses TRBV6-4 and TRBJ2-3; a weak D match, TRBD2 (6 bases). Germline V gives CDR1 MRHNA, CDR2 SNTAGT. The V end was cut by 3 bases, the J end by 2 bases, with 12 bases between. This CDR3 contains 15 residues.

The CDR3 region is CAWSPRGRGEQYF. CDR3 nucleotides: TGTGCCTGGAGTCCCAGGGGAAGAGGCGAGCAGTACTTC. The chain recombines TRBV30 with TRBJ2-7; weak D call: TRBD1 (6 bases). Germline assignment: CDR1 GTSNPN and CDR2 SVGIG (reference sequence). The CDR3 consists of 13 residues. V lost 2 bases, J lost 6 bases, and 14 bases lay in between.

CDR3 in amino acids: CASSPNRQYSYGYTF. CDR3 bases: TGTGCCAGCTCACCAAATAGACAGTACTCCTATGGCTACACCTTC. J is TRBJ1-2 and V is TRBV18, with TRBD1 as a possible D gene (5 bases). V lost 2 bases, J lost 4 bases, and 14 bases lay in between. This CDR3 has 15 residues. Germline assignment: CDR1 KGHSH and CDR2 LQKENI.

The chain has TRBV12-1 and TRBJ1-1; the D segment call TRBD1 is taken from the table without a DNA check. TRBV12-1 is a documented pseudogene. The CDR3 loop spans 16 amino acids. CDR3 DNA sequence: TGTGCCAGCAGCTGGACAGGATTAGGGAAGAACACTGAAGCTTTCTTT. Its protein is CASSWTGLGKNTEAFF.

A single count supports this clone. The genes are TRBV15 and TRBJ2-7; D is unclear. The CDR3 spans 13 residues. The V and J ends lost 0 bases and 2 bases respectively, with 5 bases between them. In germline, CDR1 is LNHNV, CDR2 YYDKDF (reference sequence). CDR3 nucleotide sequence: TGTGCCACCAGCAGAGACAGAACCTACGAGCAGTACTTC. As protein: CATSRDRTYEQYF. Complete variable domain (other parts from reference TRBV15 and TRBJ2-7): DAMVIQNPRYQVTQFGKPVTLSCSQTLNHNVMYWYQQKSSQAPKLLFHYYDKDFNNEADTPDNFQSRRPNTSFCFLDIRSPGLGDTAMYLCATSRDRTYEQYFGPGTRLTVT.

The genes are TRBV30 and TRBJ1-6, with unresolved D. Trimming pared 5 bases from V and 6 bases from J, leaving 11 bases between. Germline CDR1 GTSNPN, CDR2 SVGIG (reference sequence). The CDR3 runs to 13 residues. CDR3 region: CAWQAAFNSPLHF. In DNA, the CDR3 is TGTGCCTGGCAAGCTGCCTTTAATTCACCCCTCCACTTT.

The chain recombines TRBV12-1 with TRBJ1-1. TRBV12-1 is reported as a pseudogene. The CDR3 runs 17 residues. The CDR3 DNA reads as TGTGCCAGCAGCTGTAAGACGCTCGGCGGGGGTGGCACTGAAGCTTTCTTT. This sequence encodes CASSCKTLGGGGTEAFF.

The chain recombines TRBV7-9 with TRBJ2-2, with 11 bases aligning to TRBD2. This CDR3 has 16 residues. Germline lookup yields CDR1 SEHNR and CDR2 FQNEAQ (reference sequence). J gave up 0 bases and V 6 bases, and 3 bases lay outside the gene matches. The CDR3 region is CASRSSGRPNTGELFF. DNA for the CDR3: TGTGCCAGCAGATCTAGCGGGAGGCCGAACACCGGGGAGCTGTTTTTT.

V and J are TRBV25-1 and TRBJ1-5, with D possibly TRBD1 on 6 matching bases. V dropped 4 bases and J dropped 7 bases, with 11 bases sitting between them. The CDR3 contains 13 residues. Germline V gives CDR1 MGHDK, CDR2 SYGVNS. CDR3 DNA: TGTGCCAGCAGTGCCACAGGGACCCAGCCCCAGCATTTT. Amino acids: CASSATGTQPQHF. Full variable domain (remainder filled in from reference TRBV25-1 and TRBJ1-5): EADIYQTPRYLVIGTGKKITLECSQTMGHDKMYWYQQDPGMELHLIHYSYGVNSTEKGDLSSESTVSRIRTEHFPLTLESARPSHTSQYLCASSATGTQPQHFGDGTRLSIL.

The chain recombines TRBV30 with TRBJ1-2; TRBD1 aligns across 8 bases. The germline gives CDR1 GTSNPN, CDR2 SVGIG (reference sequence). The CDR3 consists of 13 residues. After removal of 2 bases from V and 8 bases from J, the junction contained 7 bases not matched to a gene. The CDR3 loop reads CAWSPTGAAGYTF. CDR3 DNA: TGTGCCTGGAGTCCGACAGGGGCGGCCGGCTACACCTTC.

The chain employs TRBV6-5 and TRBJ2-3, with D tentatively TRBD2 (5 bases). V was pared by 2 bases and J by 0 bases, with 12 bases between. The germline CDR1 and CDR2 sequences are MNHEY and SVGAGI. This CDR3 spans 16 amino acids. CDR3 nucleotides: TGTGCCAGCAGTTACGGGCTAGCAGCTAGCACAGATACGCAGTATTTT. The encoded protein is CASSYGLAASTDTQYF.

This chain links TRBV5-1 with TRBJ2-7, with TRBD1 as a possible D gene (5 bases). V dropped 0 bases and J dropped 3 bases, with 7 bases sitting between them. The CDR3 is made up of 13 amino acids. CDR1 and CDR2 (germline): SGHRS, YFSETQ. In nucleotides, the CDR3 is TGCGCCAGCAGCTTGGCTAGGGGCTACGAGCAGTACTTC. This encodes CASSLARGYEQYF.

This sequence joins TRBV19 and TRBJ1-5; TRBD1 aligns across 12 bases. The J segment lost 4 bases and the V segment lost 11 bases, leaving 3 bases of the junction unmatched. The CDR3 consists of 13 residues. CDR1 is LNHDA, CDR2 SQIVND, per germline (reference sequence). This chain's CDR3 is CASGQGANQPQHF. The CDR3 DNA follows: TGTGCCTCGGGACAGGGGGCGAATCAGCCCCAGCATTTT.

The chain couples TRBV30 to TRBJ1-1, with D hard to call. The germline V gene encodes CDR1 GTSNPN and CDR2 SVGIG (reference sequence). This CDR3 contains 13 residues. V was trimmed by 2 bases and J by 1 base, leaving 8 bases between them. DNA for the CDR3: TGTGCCTGGAGTATCCGGGGGAACACTGAAGCTTTCTTT. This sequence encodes CAWSIRGNTEAFF.

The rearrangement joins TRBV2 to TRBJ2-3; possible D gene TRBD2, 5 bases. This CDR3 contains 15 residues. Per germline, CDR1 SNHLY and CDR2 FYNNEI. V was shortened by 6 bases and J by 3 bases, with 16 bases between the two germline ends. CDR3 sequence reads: CASSAARVGTDTQYF. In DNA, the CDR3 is TGTGCCAGCAGCGCCGCGAGGGTTGGGACAGATACGCAGTATTTT.

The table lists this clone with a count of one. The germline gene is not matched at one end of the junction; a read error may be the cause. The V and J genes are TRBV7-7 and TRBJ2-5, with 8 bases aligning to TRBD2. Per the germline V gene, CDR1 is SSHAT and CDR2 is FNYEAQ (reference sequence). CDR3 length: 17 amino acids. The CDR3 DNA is TGTGCTAGCAGCTTAGCCCCCGATACTAGCGGAGGAGAGACCCAGTACTTC. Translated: CASSLAPDTSGGETQYF.

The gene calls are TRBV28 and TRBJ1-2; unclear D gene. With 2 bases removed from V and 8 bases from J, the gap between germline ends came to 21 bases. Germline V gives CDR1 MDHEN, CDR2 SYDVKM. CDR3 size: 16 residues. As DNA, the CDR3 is TGTGCCAGCAGTTTAAGGTTTGGGAGCATGACGAGCGGCTACACCTTC. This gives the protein CASSLRFGSMTSGYTF.

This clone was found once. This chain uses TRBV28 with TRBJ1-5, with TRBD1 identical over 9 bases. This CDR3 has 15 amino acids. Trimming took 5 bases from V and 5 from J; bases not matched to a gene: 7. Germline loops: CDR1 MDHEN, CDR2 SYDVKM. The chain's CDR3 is CASSPGDRVHQPQHF. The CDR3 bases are TGTGCCAGCAGTCCCGGGGACAGGGTTCATCAGCCCCAGCATTTT. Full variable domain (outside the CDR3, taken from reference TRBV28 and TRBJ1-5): DVKVTQSSRYLVKRTGEKVFLECVQDMDHENMFWYRQDPGLGLRLIYFSYDVKMKEKGDIPEGYSVSREKKERFSLILESASTNQTSMYLCASSPGDRVHQPQHFGDGTRLSIL.

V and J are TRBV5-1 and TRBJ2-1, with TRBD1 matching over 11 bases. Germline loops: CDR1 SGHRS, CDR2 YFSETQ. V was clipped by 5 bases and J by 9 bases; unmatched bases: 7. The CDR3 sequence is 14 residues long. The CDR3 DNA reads TGCGCCAGCAGTTACAGGACAGGGGGCGGTGAGCAGTTCTTC. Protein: CASSYRTGGGEQFF.

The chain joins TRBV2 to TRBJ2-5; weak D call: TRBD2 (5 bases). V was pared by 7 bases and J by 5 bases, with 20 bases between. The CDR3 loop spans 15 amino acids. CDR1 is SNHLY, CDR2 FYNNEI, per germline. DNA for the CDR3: TGTGCCAGCATCTTGCGACAAATGGGCGGGGAGACCCAGTACTTC. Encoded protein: CASILRQMGGETQYF.

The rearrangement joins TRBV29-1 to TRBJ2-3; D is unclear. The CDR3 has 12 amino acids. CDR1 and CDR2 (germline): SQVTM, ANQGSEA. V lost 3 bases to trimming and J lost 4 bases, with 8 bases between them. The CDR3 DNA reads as TGCAGCGTTGAGAGGCTAGCAGATACGCAGTATTTT. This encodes CSVERLADTQYF.

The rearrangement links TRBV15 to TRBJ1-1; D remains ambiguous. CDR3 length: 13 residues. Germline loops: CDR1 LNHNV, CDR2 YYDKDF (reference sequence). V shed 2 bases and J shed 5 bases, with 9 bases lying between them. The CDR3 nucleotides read TGTGCCACCAGCAGAAACCAGGCGACTGAAGCTTTCTTT. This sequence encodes CATSRNQATEAFF.